Each of the 22 T cell receptor beta chains below was sequenced from the same sample in a study of blood T cell repertoires in COVID-19. The protocol was immunoSEQ multiplex PCR, while the TCRdb copy is restricted to in-frame clones and leaves out a portion. The sample has 95,000 to 150,000 clones, around 86% seen once; the top ten hold just over 6.5%. Sequenced sample: peripheral blood. All receptors come from an older man with active or convalescent COVID-19.

V and J are TRBV6-4 and TRBJ2-7; 9 positions agree with TRBD1. CDR1 and CDR2 from the germline V gene are MRHNA and SNTAGT. Germline trimming cut 4 bases from V and 6 bases from J; bases unmatched to any gene: 4. CDR3 length: 13 amino acids. The CDR3 coding sequence is TGTGCCAGCAGTGTGAACAGGGGGCCCGAGCAGTACTTC. This sequence encodes CASSVNRGPEQYF.

This clone was observed a few times. The V call is TRBV11-1, the J call TRBJ1-1; a possible D gene is TRBD1 (5 bases). CDR3 length equals 14 residues. V lost 3 bases and J 8 bases, leaving 16 bases between the germline ends. Germline V gives CDR1 SGHAT, CDR2 FQDESV (reference sequence). CDR3 sequence: CASSFSVVAGEAFF. CDR3 nucleotide sequence: TGTGCCAGCAGCTTTAGTGTGGTTGCAGGGGAAGCTTTCTTT.

The V call is TRBV6-6, the J call TRBJ2-7; 8 bases fit TRBD1. V lost 5 bases and J lost 2; bases outside the gene matches: 5. Germline loops: CDR1 MNHNY, CDR2 SVGAGI (reference sequence). CDR3 length: 14 residues. CDR3 DNA: TGTGCCAGCAGTCCGGGACAGGCGGCCTACGAGCAGTACTTC. This translates into CASSPGQAAYEQYF.

This clone was observed a handful of times. The identical CDR3 is also encoded by other nucleotide sequences in the sample. The gene calls are TRBV18 and TRBJ1-2; a weak D match, TRBD1 (6 bases). Trimming removed 2 bases from V and 2 bases from J, with 6 bases in between. CDR3 length: 13 residues. Germline CDR1 reads KGHSH; CDR2 reads LQKENI. The DNA of the CDR3 is TGTGCCAGCTCACCAGACAGGAACTATGGCTACACCTTC. It codes for CASSPDRNYGYTF.

This chain uses TRBV27 with TRBJ2-5; TRBD2 matches at 7 bases. This CDR3 contains 15 residues. With 0 bases clipped from V and 5 bases from J, the junction kept 6 bases outside the gene matches. Germline V gene sequence: CDR1 MNHEY, CDR2 SMNVEV (reference sequence). CDR3 amino acids: CASSLSGGEWETQYF. The CDR3 DNA reads as TGTGCCAGCAGTTTATCGGGGGGGGAATGGGAGACCCAGTACTTC.

The chain employs TRBV4-1 and TRBJ1-2; D gene ambiguous. Germline lookup yields CDR1 MGHRA and CDR2 YSYEKL. Trimming pared 3 bases from V and 7 bases from J, leaving 15 bases between. The CDR3 length is 14 residues. CDR3 bases: TGCGCCAGCAGCCATCTGGACCGAGAGGGTGGCTACACCTTC. Translated, it gives CASSHLDREGGYTF.

This clone showed up just once. The chain has TRBV5-1 and TRBJ2-7; weak D call: TRBD1 (6 bases). CDR3 size: 14 residues. Trimming stripped 0 bases from V and 2 bases from J, with 9 bases between. CDR1 and CDR2 from the germline V gene are SGHRS and YFSETQ. CDR3 nucleotides: TGCGCCAGCAGCTTGGAGACAGGTACCTACGAGCAGTACTTC. It is translated as CASSLETGTYEQYF.

The gene calls are TRBV5-6 and TRBJ1-4; D might be TRBD1 (5 bases). Between the trimmed V and J ends, which lost 3 bases and 0 bases, there was a span of 15 bases. This CDR3 comprises 17 residues. Germline CDR1 is SGHDT and CDR2 is YYEEEE. The CDR3 sequence is CASSWGLPITTNEKLFF. The CDR3 DNA sequence: TGTGCCAGCAGCTGGGGACTCCCGATCACAACTAATGAAAAACTGTTTTTT.

The chain carries TRBV9 and TRBJ2-1; TRBD2 matches at 9 bases. Germline CDR1 is SGDLS and CDR2 is YYNGEE. Losses at the gene ends were 6 bases for V and 7 bases for J; bases not matched to a gene: 8. This CDR3 has 14 amino acids. The CDR3 region has the DNA TGTGCCAGCACCCAGCGGGGGGATGGGAATGAGCAGTTCTTC. Residues: CASTQRGDGNEQFF. Supplemented by reference TRBV9 and TRBJ2-1, the full variable domain reads DSGVTQTPKHLITATGQRVTLRCSPRSGDLSVYWYQQSLDQGLQFLIQYYNGEERAKGNILERFSAQQFPDLHSELNLSSLELGDSALYFCASTQRGDGNEQFFGPGTRLTVL.

CDR3 nucleotide sequence: TGTGCCAGCAGCCTCACCGGGACAGATTATAATTCACCCCTCCACTTT. Translated, it gives CASSLTGTDYNSPLHF. The rearrangement uses TRBV5-4 and TRBJ1-6, with TRBD1 identical over 7 bases. Germline CDR1 and CDR2: SGHNT and YYREEE (reference sequence). V lost 4 bases, J lost 4 bases, and 8 bases stayed unmatched. This CDR3 has 16 amino acids.

This rearrangement joins TRBV14 to TRBJ1-2; D gene uncertain. CDR1 SGHDN and CDR2 FVKESK come from the germline V gene. Trimming took off 0 bases at V and 4 bases at J, with 15 bases between the two ends. The CDR3 runs to 16 residues. The CDR3: CASSQENWERAYGYTF. The CDR3 region has the DNA TGTGCCAGCAGCCAAGAAAACTGGGAGCGGGCCTATGGCTACACCTTC.

The chain couples TRBV30 to TRBJ1-4, with D hard to call. Trimming cost V 4 bases and J 6 bases, with 18 bases left between them. This CDR3 has 15 residues. Germline V CDR1 and CDR2: GTSNPN, SVGIG (reference sequence). This CDR3 reads CAWTASGSSDEKLFF. CDR3 nucleotide sequence: TGTGCCTGGACGGCCTCGGGGTCAAGCGATGAAAAACTGTTTTTT.

The chain uses TRBV11-2 and TRBJ2-3; D gene ambiguous. V lost 5 bases to trimming and J lost 2 bases, with 11 bases between them. The length of the CDR3 is 14 residues. The germline V gene encodes CDR1 SGHAT and CDR2 FQNNGV. The CDR3, as DNA: TGTGCCAGCAGCCCGGTCGGTTACACAGATACGCAGTATTTT. Encoded protein: CASSPVGYTDTQYF.

This clone was counted between two and nine times. In the same sample, other DNA sequences code for this CDR3. The chain has TRBV3-1 (or the pseudogene TRBV3-2) and TRBJ1-1; TRBD1 agrees at 8 bases. The CDR3 runs 13 residues. Germline loops: CDR1 LGHDT, CDR2 YNNKEL (reference sequence). The J segment lost 10 bases and the V segment lost 0 bases, leaving 4 bases of the junction unmatched. CDR3 loop: CASSQDPGTGAFF. The CDR3 DNA follows: TGTGCCAGCAGCCAAGACCCCGGGACAGGAGCTTTCTTT.

The rearrangement links TRBV7-3 to TRBJ2-2, with 13 nucleotides matching TRBD2. There are 17 residues in the CDR3. Germline CDR1 SGHTA, CDR2 FQGTGA. Germline trimming cut 3 bases from V and 4 bases from J; bases unmatched to any gene: 5. CDR3 sequence: CASSFGLAGASTGELFF. In DNA form, the CDR3 reads TGTGCCAGCAGCTTCGGACTAGCGGGGGCCTCCACCGGGGAGCTGTTTTTT.

CDR3 residues: CASSLTSGTLRKNIQYF. Here the CDR3 DNA reads TGTGCCAGCAGCTTAACTAGCGGGACCCTCAGGAAAAACATTCAGTACTTC. This chain joins TRBV7-2 and TRBJ2-4, with 10 bases identical to TRBD2. The CDR3 has 17 amino acids. CDR1 and CDR2 (germline): SGHTA, FQGNSA. V lost 2 bases, J lost 4 bases, and 8 bases stayed unmatched.

This rearrangement joins TRBV3-1 (or the pseudogene TRBV3-2) to TRBJ2-5; 7 bases map to TRBD2. There are 14 residues in the CDR3. Germline trimming cut 3 bases from V and 5 bases from J; bases unmatched to any gene: 6. Germline CDR1 and CDR2: LGHDT and YNNKEL (reference sequence). Here the CDR3 DNA reads TGTGCCAGCAGCCACGGGAGGTCTATGGAGACCCAGTACTTC. Protein: CASSHGRSMETQYF.

The chain combines TRBV5-1 with TRBJ2-5; weak D call: TRBD2 (6 bases). CDR3 length: 15 amino acids. Trimming left V 2 bases short and J 5 bases short, with 16 bases between. CDR1 SGHRS and CDR2 YFSETQ come from the germline V gene. CDR3 protein: CASSFQAPAGETQYF. The CDR3 DNA follows: TGCGCCAGCAGCTTTCAGGCGCCCGCGGGGGAGACCCAGTACTTC.

The V gene is TRBV7-2, the J gene TRBJ2-3, with D unclear. Looked up from germline, CDR1 is SGHTA and CDR2 is FQGNSA. This CDR3 region has 16 residues. The ends were cut back, 1 base at V and 3 bases at J, with 14 bases in the middle. The CDR3 here is CASSLGTDTITDTQYF. The CDR3 DNA sequence: TGTGCCAGCAGCTTAGGAACAGATACCATTACAGATACGCAGTATTTT. The full variable domain, with the rest looked up from reference TRBV7-2 and TRBJ2-3, is GAGVSQSPSNKVTEKGKDVELRCDPISGHTALYWYRQSLGQGLEFLIYFQGNSAPDKSGLPSDRFSAERTGGSVSTLTIQRTQQEDSAVYLCASSLGTDTITDTQYFGPGTRLTVL.

Regarding this clone: The germline gene is not matched at one end of the junction; a read error may be the cause. The chain combines TRBV14 with TRBJ1-1; D is ambiguous. Looked up from germline, CDR1 is SGHDN and CDR2 is FVKESK. This CDR3 comprises 13 residues. The CDR3 sequence: CASSQDWRRSRVF. The DNA for the CDR3 is TGTGCCAGCAGCCAAGATTGGAGGAGGAGTCGGGTCTTT.

This chain links TRBV25-1 with TRBJ2-1; maybe TRBD1 (6 bases). The V gene's germline CDR1 is MGHDK and CDR2 SYGVNS. The CDR3 is 14 amino acids. V lost 5 bases to trimming and J lost 4 bases, with 12 bases between them. The DNA of the CDR3 is TGTGCCAGCAGTCCAGGGGTCCCGTACAATGAGCAGTTCTTC. Protein: CASSPGVPYNEQFF.

This clone was detected only once. This chain links TRBV29-1 with TRBJ2-3, with 12 bases fitting TRBD2. V dropped 4 bases and J dropped 9; count of bases not matched to a gene: 5. Germline V gives CDR1 SQVTM, CDR2 ANQGSEA. CDR3 length equals 13 residues. Here the CDR3 reads CSVGTSGEGTQYF. CDR3 DNA sequence: TGCAGCGTTGGGACTAGCGGGGAGGGAACGCAGTATTTT.